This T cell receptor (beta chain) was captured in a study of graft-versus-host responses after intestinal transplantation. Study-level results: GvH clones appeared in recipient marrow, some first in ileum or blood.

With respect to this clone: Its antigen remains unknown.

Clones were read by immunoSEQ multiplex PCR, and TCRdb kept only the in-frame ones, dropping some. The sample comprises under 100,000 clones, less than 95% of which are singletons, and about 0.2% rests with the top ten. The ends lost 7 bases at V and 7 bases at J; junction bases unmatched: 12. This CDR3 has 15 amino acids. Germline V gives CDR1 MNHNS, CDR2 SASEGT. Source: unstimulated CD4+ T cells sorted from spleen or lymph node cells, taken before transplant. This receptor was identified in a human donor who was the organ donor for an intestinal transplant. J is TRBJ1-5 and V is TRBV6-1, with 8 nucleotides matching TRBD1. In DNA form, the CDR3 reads TGTGCCAGCATCAAAGGACAGGGTGAGGGGCAGCCCCAGCATTTT. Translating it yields CASIKGQGEGQPQHF.